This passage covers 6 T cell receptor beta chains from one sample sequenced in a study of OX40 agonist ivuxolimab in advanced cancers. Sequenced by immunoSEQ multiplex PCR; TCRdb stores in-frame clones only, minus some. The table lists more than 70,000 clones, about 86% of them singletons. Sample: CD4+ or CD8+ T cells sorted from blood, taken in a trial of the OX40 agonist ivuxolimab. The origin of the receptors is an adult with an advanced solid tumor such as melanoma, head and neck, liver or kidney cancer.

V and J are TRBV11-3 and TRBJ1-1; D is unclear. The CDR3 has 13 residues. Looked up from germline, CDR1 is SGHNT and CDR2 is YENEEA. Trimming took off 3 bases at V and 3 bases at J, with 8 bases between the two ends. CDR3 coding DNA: TGTGCCAGCAGCTTGCAGGACTACACTGAAGCTTTCTTT. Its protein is CASSLQDYTEAFF.

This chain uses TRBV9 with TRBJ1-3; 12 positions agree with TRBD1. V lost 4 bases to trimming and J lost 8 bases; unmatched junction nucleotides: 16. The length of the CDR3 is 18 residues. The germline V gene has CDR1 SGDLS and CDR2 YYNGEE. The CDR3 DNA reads TGTGCCAGCAGCTCGACCGGGACAGGGGGCGCGGATGAGTACACCATATATTTT. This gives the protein CASSSTGTGGADEYTIYF.

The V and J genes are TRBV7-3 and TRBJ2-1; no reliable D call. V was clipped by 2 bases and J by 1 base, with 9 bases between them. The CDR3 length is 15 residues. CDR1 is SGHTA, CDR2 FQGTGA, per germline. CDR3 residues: CASSLLSGSYNEQFF. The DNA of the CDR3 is TGTGCCAGCAGCTTACTTTCCGGTTCCTACAATGAGCAGTTCTTC.

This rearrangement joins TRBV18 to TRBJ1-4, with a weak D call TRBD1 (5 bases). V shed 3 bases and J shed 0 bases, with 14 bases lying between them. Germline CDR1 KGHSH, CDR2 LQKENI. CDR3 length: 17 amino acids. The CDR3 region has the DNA TGTGCCAGCTCACCCCGGGACGGACCTGCAACTAATGAAAAACTGTTTTTT. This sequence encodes CASSPRDGPATNEKLFF.

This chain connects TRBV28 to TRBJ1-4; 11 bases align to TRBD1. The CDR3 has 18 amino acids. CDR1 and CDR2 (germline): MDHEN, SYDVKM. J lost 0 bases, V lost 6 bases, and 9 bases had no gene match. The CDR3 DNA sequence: TGTGCCAGCAGCGAGATGGACAGGGGGCCTGCAACTAATGAAAAACTGTTTTTT. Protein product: CASSEMDRGPATNEKLFF. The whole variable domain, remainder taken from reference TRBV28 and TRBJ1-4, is DVKVTQSSRYLVKRTGEKVFLECVQDMDHENMFWYRQDPGLGLRLIYFSYDVKMKEKGDIPEGYSVSREKKERFSLILESASTNQTSMYLCASSEMDRGPATNEKLFFGSGTQLSVL.

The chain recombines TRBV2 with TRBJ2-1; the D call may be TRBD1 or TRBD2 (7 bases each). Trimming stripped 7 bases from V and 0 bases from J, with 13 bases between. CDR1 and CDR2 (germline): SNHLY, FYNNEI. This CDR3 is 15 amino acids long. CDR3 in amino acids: CASTSGDSSYNEQFF. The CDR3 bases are TGTGCCAGCACAAGCGGGGACAGCTCCTACAATGAGCAGTTCTTC.